This T cell receptor (beta chain) comes out of a study of T-cell memory formation after mild COVID-19. On the study more broadly: Each donor largely had its own TCR clusters.

This clonotype appeared a few times. The target antigen is unknown. Study-level points and caveats: Contracting clones from day 15 to 85 showed balanced CD4/CD8; later expanders favored CD4+. Contracting clones localized mainly to CM and EM when CD4+ and mainly to EMRA when CD8+.

MiXCR was run by TCRdb on the 5' RACE reads, yielding one entry per CDR3 protein. The sample lists about 270,000 distinct CDR3 sequences; 15% to 20% were seen once. Looked up from germline, CDR1 is SEHNR and CDR2 is FQNEAQ (reference sequence). Trimming cost V 2 bases and J 1 base, with 5 bases left between them. This CDR3 has 14 amino acids. This sequence was found in a young man who had mild COVID-19 (a few samples of this study predate the infection). Cell type and time point are not known. The sample was PBMCs or a T cell subset sorted from them (not recorded which). The chain couples TRBV7-9 to TRBJ1-4, with D hard to call. The CDR3 sequence is CASSLLGTNEKLFF. The CDR3 nucleotides are TGTGCCAGCAGCTTACTAGGAACTAATGAAAAACTGTTTTTT.